The source of this T cell receptor beta chain is a study of blood T cell repertoires in COVID-19. The wider study: Material from acute and convalescent COVID-19 was sourced from the United States, Italy and Spain. The cDNA or gDNA used as material had been derived from T cells, B-cell-depleted T cells, or PBMCs.

After removal of 5 bases from V and 7 bases from J, the junction contained 8 bases not matched to a gene. The germline CDR1 and CDR2 sequences are LGHNT and FRNRAP. The CDR3 runs to 15 residues. As processed by the authors: By means of reference gene primer amplification, nucleated cell counts were estimated. This table comes from immunoSEQ multiplex PCR, and its TCRdb copy is limited to in-frame clones, with some not included. V, J and clone size are those of that table, while D and trimming were read from the DNA. The sample yields about 130,000 clones, around 85% seen once. This chain connects TRBV12-5 to TRBJ2-1; the match to TRBD2 covers 10 bases. The source is a woman aged 80 or over with acute or convalescent COVID-19. Input material: peripheral blood. In nucleotides, the CDR3 is TGTGCTAGTGGTACGGGAGCGGGGGGGCAAAATGAGCAGTTCTTC. The encoded protein is CASGTGAGGQNEQFF.